The next 19 T cell receptor beta chains were all read from a single sample in a study of neurological immune-mediated disorders. One entry per CDR3 protein, called by TCRdb with MiXCR from the 5' RACE reads. This table holds about 57,000 distinct CDR3 sequences, about 10% found once. The time point was: longitudinal time-point 1 (baseline). The specimen sequenced was PBMCs. Source of these receptors: a male donor with HTLV-1-associated myelopathy (HAM/TSP).

Ten or more counts support this clonotype. The chain couples TRBV20-1 to TRBJ1-6; D may be TRBD1 (6 bases). Trimming removed 3 bases at V and 0 bases at J, with 12 bases between. Germline CDR1 reads DFQATT; CDR2 reads SNEGSKA (reference sequence). The CDR3 runs to 16 residues. The CDR3 DNA follows: TGCAGTGCTAGCTTTAGGGGGAGCTCCTATAATTCACCCCTCCACTTT. Its translation: CSASFRGSSYNSPLHF.

This clonotype was recorded at least ten times. V usage is TRBV5-1 and J usage is TRBJ2-7; D is unresolved. The CDR3 totals 13 residues. Germline values: CDR1 SGHRS, CDR2 YFSETQ. Trimming removed 0 bases from V and 4 bases from J, with 8 bases in between. The CDR3 is CASSLDPFYEQYF. In DNA form, the CDR3 reads TGCGCCAGCAGCTTGGATCCTTTTTACGAGCAGTACTTC. Full variable domain (missing parts from reference TRBV5-1 and TRBJ2-7): KAGVTQTPRYLIKTRGQQVTLSCSPISGHRSVSWYQQTPGQGLQFLFEYFSETQRNKGNFPGRFSGRQFSNSRSEMNVSTLELGDSALYLCASSLDPFYEQYFGPGTRLTVT.

This clonotype has more than one count but fewer than ten. The genes are TRBV6-1 and TRBJ1-1, with D unresolved. The V end lost 0 bases, the J end lost 1 base, and 6 bases lay between the germline ends. The germline V gene has CDR1 MNHNS and CDR2 SASEGT. The CDR3 consists of 14 residues. As DNA, the CDR3 is TGTGCCAGCAGTGAAGCGCCTGGGAACACTGAAGCTTTCTTT. Its protein is CASSEAPGNTEAFF.

This clonotype has at least ten counts. CDR3 residues: CASSAGHNQPQHF. CDR3 bases: TGTGCCAGCAGCGCCGGTCACAATCAGCCCCAGCATTTT. The chain links TRBV7-7 to TRBJ1-5; D gene uncertain. Germline V gene sequence: CDR1 SSHAT, CDR2 FNYEAQ (reference sequence). The ends were cut back, 5 bases at V and 3 bases at J, with 8 bases in the middle. The CDR3 runs to 13 residues.

This clonotype was seen more than once but under ten times. The chain combines TRBV20-1 with TRBJ2-3; weak D call: TRBD2 (7 bases). Germline-derived CDR1 and CDR2 are DFQATT and SNEGSKA (reference sequence). The length of the CDR3 is 17 residues. The V end was cut by 3 bases, the J end by 7 bases, with 26 bases between. The DNA of the CDR3 is TGCAGTGCTAGCCCGACTAGTGGGGGGGCTGCATGGTATACGCAGTATTTT. Amino acid sequence: CSASPTSGGAAWYTQYF.

The table lists this clonotype with a count of one. CDR3 nucleotides: TGTGCCAGCAGAGAGACGGCTGTCAGTAATCAGCCCCAGCATTTT. It encodes CASRETAVSNQPQHF. This rearrangement joins TRBV6-2 or TRBV6-3 to TRBJ1-5; no reliable D call. This CDR3 is 15 amino acids long. CDR1 is MNHEY and CDR2 is SVGEGT in the germline V gene. Trimming removed 6 bases at V and 4 bases at J, with 16 bases between.

This clonotype was picked up many times. This chain uses TRBV6-2 or TRBV6-3 with TRBJ2-5; 7 nucleotides align to TRBD2. The CDR3 has 14 residues. CDR1 MNHEY and CDR2 SVGEGT come from the germline V gene. V was pared by 6 bases and J by 2 bases, with 6 bases of the junction left unmatched. In DNA form, the CDR3 reads TGTGCCAGCAGACCTCTGGGGGGGCAAGAGACCCAGTACTTC. This sequence encodes CASRPLGGQETQYF.

This clonotype was counted many times. CDR3 region: CASSYSGSPLHF. The CDR3, as DNA: TGTGCCAGCAGCTATTCGGGTTCACCCCTCCACTTT. This sequence joins TRBV13 and TRBJ1-6, with D uncertain. Germline V lookup: CDR1 PRHDT, CDR2 FYEKMQ (reference sequence). The ends were cut back, 4 bases at V and 9 bases at J, with 7 bases in the middle. CDR3 length: 12 residues.

This clonotype was detected many times. J is TRBJ1-5 and V is TRBV2; TRBD1 is a possible D gene (5 bases). With 7 bases removed from V and 4 bases from J, the gap between germline ends came to 17 bases. Germline V gene data show CDR1 as SNHLY and CDR2 as FYNNEI. The CDR3 is 15 amino acids. The CDR3 region has the DNA TGTGCCAGCATTAAGGACACTCGCGGGAATCAGCCCCAGCATTTT. Its translation: CASIKDTRGNQPQHF.

The table lists this clonotype with many counts. The chain joins TRBV6-1 to TRBJ2-5, with D possibly matching TRBD1 (5 bases). V gave up 3 bases and J gave up 4 bases, with 9 bases separating them. The CDR3 covers 13 residues. Looked up from germline, CDR1 is MNHNS and CDR2 is SASEGT. The CDR3 protein is CASSDSTAETQYF. As DNA, the CDR3 is TGTGCCAGCAGTGATTCGACAGCAGAGACCCAGTACTTC.

This clonotype was recorded many times. The chain uses TRBV27 and TRBJ2-5, with D perhaps assigned TRBD1 or TRBD2 (5 bases each). Per germline, CDR1 MNHEY and CDR2 SMNVEV (reference sequence). This CDR3 comprises 14 residues. V lost 5 bases and J 5 bases, leaving 15 bases between the germline ends. In DNA, the CDR3 is TGTGCCAGCAGTCCCGATTCCTGGGGGGAGACCCAGTACTTC. Its protein is CASSPDSWGETQYF.

This clonotype was counted many times. The rearrangement links TRBV5-1 to TRBJ2-3; the D gene could be TRBD1 or TRBD2 (5 bases each). Germline V gene lookup returns CDR1 SGHRS and CDR2 YFSETQ. This CDR3 comprises 14 residues. V lost 4 bases and J 8 bases, leaving 17 bases between the germline ends. CDR3 nucleotide sequence: TGCGCCAGCAGCCTCGGGACCGGGCCGGGTACGCAGTATTTT. As protein: CASSLGTGPGTQYF.

This clonotype has just a few counts. Being one base from a much bigger clone, this may be a read error. The chain recombines TRBV15 with TRBJ1-6; D gene uncertain. This CDR3 region has 15 residues. Germline V gene data show CDR1 as LNHNV and CDR2 as YYDKDF (reference sequence). The CDR3 region is CTTSRDQFYNSPLHF. The CDR3 DNA reads TGTACCACCAGCAGAGATCAATTTTATAATTCACCCCTCCACTTT. Filled out from reference TRBV15 and TRBJ1-6, the complete variable domain reads DAMVIQNPRYQVTQFGKPVTLSCSQTLNHNVMYWYQQKSSQAPKLLFHYYDKDFNNEADTPDNFQSRRPNTSFCFLDIRSPGLGDTAMYLCTTSRDQFYNSPLHFGNGTRLTVT.

Ten or more counts support this clonotype. The gene calls are TRBV6-2 or TRBV6-3 and TRBJ1-5; a weak D match, TRBD1 (5 bases). V lost 8 bases, J lost 8 bases, and 10 bases lay in between. Germline V gene sequence: CDR1 MNHEY, CDR2 SVGEGT. The CDR3 is 11 residues long. The CDR3 DNA follows: TGTGCCAGCGGGGGTCCCAAGCCCCAGCATTTT. It codes for CASGGPKPQHF.

This clonotype was seen many times. The chain recombines TRBV6-5 with TRBJ1-1; TRBD1 matches 7 bases. V trimming: 5 bases; J trimming: 6 bases; junction bases outside the gene matches: 3. The CDR3 runs 12 residues. Per germline, CDR1 MNHEY and CDR2 SVGAGI. Here the CDR3 DNA reads TGTGCCAGCAGTCACAGGGGCGCTGAAGCTTTCTTT. Translation: CASSHRGAEAFF.

The chain links TRBV4-1 to TRBJ1-5; D not resolved. Germline CDR1 and CDR2: MGHRA and YSYEKL. V was pared by 1 base and J by 7 bases, with 11 bases between. The CDR3 is 14 amino acids. This CDR3 is CASSQGPGEQPQHF. In DNA form, the CDR3 reads TGCGCCAGCAGCCAAGGTCCCGGGGAGCAGCCCCAGCATTTT.

This clonotype was found many times. The gene calls are TRBV20-1 and TRBJ1-1, with D perhaps TRBD1 (5 bases). The germline V gene encodes CDR1 DFQATT and CDR2 SNEGSKA (reference sequence). The CDR3 covers 13 residues. The ends were cut back, 5 bases at V and 5 bases at J, with 15 bases in the middle. The CDR3 DNA is TGCAGTGCTCCCGGGGACTCAGGGACTGAAGCTTTCTTT. Its translation: CSAPGDSGTEAFF.

This clonotype was detected ten times or more. In DNA, the CDR3 is TGTGCCAGCAGCTTATTTGGTAGCGGGGGTTTCGCAGATACGCAGTATTTT. Translating it yields CASSLFGSGGFADTQYF. The chain links TRBV7-3 to TRBJ2-3, with 9 bases identical to TRBD2. The trim removed 2 bases at V and 4 bases at J, leaving 10 bases unmatched. This CDR3 region has 17 residues. CDR1 and CDR2 from the germline V gene are SGHTA and FQGTGA.

This clonotype was seen ten or more times. The chain combines TRBV3-1 with TRBJ2-5; TRBD1 matches 7 bases. In germline, CDR1 is LGHDT, CDR2 YNNKEL (reference sequence). V shed 6 bases, J shed 2 bases, and the junction held 3 bases outside the gene matches. The CDR3 contains 13 residues. The CDR3 loop is CASRRGQQETQYF. CDR3 in DNA: TGTGCCAGCAGGAGGGGACAGCAAGAGACCCAGTACTTC.